This T cell receptor (beta chain) was sequenced in a study of beta chain features in type 1 diabetes. On the study more broadly: Patients did not differ from healthy donors in age, gender or cell yield.

The study's findings and limits: Type 1 diabetes patients showed a moderate but significant shortening of TCRB CDR3s in all four CD4+ subsets. Sequencing of cDNA might inflate the share of cells that strongly express TCR. For patients, the naive, central memory and Treg TCRB repertoires appeared more alike than for healthy donors.

Every isolated RNA sample was fully reverse transcribed, so sequencing captured expressed TCRB transcripts. Profiled with immunoSEQ multiplex PCR; TCRdb holds only in-frame clones, not every one. The sample records about 660,000 clones, about an eighth being singletons. The length of the CDR3 is 16 residues. Trimming pared 3 bases from V and 7 bases from J, leaving 16 bases between. The germline CDR1 and CDR2 sequences are ENHRY and SYGVKD. Turning to this clone: Its antigen is unidentified.

The V call is TRBV10-3, the J call TRBJ1-6, with D unclear. The receptor was derived from a man younger than 35 with type 1 diabetes. Sequenced: naive CD4+ T cells from blood. The CDR3, as DNA: TGTGCCATCAGTGATTTATTGGAGGGATCGAATTCACCCCTCCACTTT. This gives the protein CAISDLLEGSNSPLHF.